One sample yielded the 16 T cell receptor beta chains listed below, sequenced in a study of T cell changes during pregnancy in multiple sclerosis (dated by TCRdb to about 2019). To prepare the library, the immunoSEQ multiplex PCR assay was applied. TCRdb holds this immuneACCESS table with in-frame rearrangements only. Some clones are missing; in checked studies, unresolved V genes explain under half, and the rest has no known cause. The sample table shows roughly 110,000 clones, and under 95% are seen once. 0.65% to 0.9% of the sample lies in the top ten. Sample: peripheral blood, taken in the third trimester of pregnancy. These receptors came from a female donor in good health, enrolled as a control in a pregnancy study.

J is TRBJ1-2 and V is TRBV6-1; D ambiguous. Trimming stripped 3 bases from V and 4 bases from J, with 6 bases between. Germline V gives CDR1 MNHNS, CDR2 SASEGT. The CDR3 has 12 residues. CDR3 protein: CASSDRIYGYTF. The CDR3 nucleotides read TGTGCCAGCAGTGATCGTATCTATGGCTACACCTTC.

Written as DNA, the CDR3 is TGTGCCAGCAGTTACTCGTCAGGCCTGAACACTGAAGCTTTCTTT. Translation gives CASSYSSGLNTEAFF. The chain couples TRBV6-5 to TRBJ1-1; D call uncertain. The germline V gene encodes CDR1 MNHEY and CDR2 SVGAGI. This CDR3 contains 15 residues. V dropped 0 bases and J dropped 0 bases, with 8 bases sitting between them.

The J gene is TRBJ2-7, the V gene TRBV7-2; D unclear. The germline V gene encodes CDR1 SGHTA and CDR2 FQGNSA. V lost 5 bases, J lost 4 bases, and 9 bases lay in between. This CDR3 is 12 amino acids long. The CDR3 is CASSNSRYEQYF. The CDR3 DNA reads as TGTGCCAGCAGCAATTCGCGATACGAGCAGTACTTC.

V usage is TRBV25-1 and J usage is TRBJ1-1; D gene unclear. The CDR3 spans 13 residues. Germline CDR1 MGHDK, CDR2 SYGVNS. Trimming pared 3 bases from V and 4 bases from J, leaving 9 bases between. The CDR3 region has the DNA TGTGCCAGCAGTGAGTTGGGGAGCACTGAAGCTTTCTTT. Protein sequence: CASSELGSTEAFF. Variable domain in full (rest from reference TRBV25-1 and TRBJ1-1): EADIYQTPRYLVIGTGKKITLECSQTMGHDKMYWYQQDPGMELHLIHYSYGVNSTEKGDLSSESTVSRIRTEHFPLTLESARPSHTSQYLCASSELGSTEAFFGQGTRLTVV.

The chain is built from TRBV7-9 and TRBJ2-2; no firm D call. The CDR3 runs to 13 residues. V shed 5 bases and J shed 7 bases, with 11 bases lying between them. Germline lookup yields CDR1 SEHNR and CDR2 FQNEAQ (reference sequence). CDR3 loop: CASSPPGHGELFF. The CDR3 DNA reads TGTGCCAGCAGCCCACCAGGTCACGGGGAGCTGTTTTTT.

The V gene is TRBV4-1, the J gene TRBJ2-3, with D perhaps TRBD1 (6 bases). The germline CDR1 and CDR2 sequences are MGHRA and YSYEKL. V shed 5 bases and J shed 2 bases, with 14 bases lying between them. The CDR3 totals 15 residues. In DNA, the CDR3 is TGCGCCAGCAGCTACGGACAGCGACTCACAGATACGCAGTATTTT. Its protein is CASSYGQRLTDTQYF.

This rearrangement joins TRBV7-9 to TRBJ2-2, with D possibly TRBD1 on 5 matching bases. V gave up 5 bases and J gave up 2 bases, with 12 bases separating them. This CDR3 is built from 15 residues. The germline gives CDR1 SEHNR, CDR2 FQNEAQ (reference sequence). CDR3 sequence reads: CASSRLQENTGELFF. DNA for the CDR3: TGTGCCAGCAGCCGCCTACAGGAAAACACCGGGGAGCTGTTTTTT. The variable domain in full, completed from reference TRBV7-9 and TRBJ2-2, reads DTGVSQNPRHKITKRGQNVTFRCDPISEHNRLYWYRQTLGQGPEFLTYFQNEAQLEKSRLLSDRFSAERPKGSFSTLEIQRTEQGDSAMYLCASSRLQENTGELFFGEGSRLTVL.

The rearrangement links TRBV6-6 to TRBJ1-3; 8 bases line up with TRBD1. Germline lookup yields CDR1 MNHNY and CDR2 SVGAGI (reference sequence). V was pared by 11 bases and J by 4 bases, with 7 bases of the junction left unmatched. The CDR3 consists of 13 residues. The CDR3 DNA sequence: TGTGCCGCAGGACAGGGCTTGGGAAACACCATATATTTT. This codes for CAAGQGLGNTIYF.

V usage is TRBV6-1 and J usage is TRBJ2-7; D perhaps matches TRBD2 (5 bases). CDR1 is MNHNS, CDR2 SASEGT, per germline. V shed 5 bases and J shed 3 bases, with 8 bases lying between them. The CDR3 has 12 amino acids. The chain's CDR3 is CASSPRVYEQYF. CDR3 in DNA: TGTGCCAGCAGTCCGCGGGTCTACGAGCAGTACTTC.

CDR3 bases: TGTGCCAGCAGCCCCTGGACTAGCGGGGGGGCAGATACGCAGTATTTT. Its protein is CASSPWTSGGADTQYF. This sequence joins TRBV4-2 and TRBJ2-3; 15 bases fit TRBD2. Trimming removed 4 bases from V and 4 bases from J; junction bases left unmatched: 3. There are 16 residues in the CDR3. Germline loops: CDR1 LGHNA, CDR2 YNFKEQ.

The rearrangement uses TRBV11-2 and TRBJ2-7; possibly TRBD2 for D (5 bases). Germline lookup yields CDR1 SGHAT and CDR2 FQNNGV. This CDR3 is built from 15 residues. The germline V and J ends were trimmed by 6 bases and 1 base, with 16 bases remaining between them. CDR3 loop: CASRSLRGPSYEQYF. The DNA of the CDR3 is TGTGCCAGCAGGTCCCTCCGGGGTCCTTCCTACGAGCAGTACTTC.

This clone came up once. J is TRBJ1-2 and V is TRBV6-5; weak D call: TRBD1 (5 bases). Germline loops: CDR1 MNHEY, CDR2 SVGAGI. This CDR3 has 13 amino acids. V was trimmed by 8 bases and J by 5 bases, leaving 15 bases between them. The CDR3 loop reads CASGIDSGYGYTF. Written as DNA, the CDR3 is TGTGCCAGCGGTATTGATTCAGGGTATGGCTACACCTTC.

CDR3: CASSYLGLASETQYF. The CDR3 DNA sequence: TGTGCCAGCAGTTACCTCGGACTAGCGTCAGAGACCCAGTACTTC. The rearrangement uses TRBV6-6 and TRBJ2-5; TRBD2 aligns across 9 bases. V lost 2 bases and J lost 4; bases outside the gene matches: 5. The CDR3 is 15 residues long. Germline V lookup: CDR1 MNHNY, CDR2 SVGAGI (reference sequence).

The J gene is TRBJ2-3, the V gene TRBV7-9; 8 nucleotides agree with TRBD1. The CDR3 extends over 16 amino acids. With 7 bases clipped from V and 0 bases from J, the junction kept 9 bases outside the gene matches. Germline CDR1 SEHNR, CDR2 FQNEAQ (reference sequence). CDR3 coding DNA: TGTGCCAGCACAGGGGGCTGGGGGTCTAGCACAGATACGCAGTATTTT. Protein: CASTGGWGSSTDTQYF.

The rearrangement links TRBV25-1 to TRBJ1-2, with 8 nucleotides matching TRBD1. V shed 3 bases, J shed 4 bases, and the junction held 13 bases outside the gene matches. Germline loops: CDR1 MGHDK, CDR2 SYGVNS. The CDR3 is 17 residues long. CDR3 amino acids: CASSDPGQGETIYGYTF. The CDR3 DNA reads TGTGCCAGCAGTGATCCCGGACAGGGCGAGACGATCTATGGCTACACCTTC.

DNA for the CDR3: TGTGCCAGCAGCGTAGGTGGGCTAGCGGGGACCCAGGGTACGCAGTATTTT. This translates into CASSVGGLAGTQGTQYF. This chain links TRBV9 with TRBJ2-3; 9 positions agree with TRBD2. The CDR3 runs 17 residues. CDR1 and CDR2 from the germline V gene are SGDLS and YYNGEE. V gave up 0 bases and J gave up 8 bases; unmatched junction bases: 13.